Described below is a single TCR beta chain sequence and its context. This entry comes from a study of blood T cell repertoires in COVID-19. In the study overall: COVID-19 samples collected from the United States, Italy and Spain covered acute and convalescent phases.

Assay: immunoSEQ multiplex PCR; the TCRdb copy retains only in-frame clones and omits some. The sample has 150,000 to 200,000 clones; around four fifths are singletons. The CDR3 extends over 15 amino acids. Germline V CDR1 and CDR2: MNHNY, SVGAGI (reference sequence). J gave up 8 bases and V 6 bases, and 10 bases lay outside the gene matches. The sequencing sample was made of peripheral blood. The TCR sequence derives from a man aged 60 to 75 with COVID-19, enrolled during active disease. The chain links TRBV6-6 to TRBJ2-1; 10 nucleotides align to TRBD1. The CDR3 reads CASSNRDRGQDEQFF. The CDR3 region has the DNA TGTGCCAGCAGCAACCGGGACAGGGGTCAGGATGAGCAGTTCTTC.